This TCR beta chain is drawn from a study of siplizumab effects on memory and regulatory T cells. Assay: immunoSEQ multiplex PCR; the TCRdb copy retains only in-frame clones and omits some. The profile shows tens of thousands of clones, around 80% of them singletons. From germline, CDR1 is SGHTA and CDR2 FQGNSA. There are 13 residues in the CDR3. The V gene lost 4 bases and the J gene lost 1 base, with 7 bases spanning the gap. For this clone: This may be a read error, as it is one base from a much larger clone. Other nucleotide sequences from this sample produce the same CDR3.

Sequences were obtained from memory CD4+ T cells sorted from blood. This TCR derives from a human donor in good health. The chain recombines TRBV7-2 with TRBJ2-5; D call uncertain. DNA for the CDR3: TGTGCCAGCAGCTACCGGACCCAAGAGACCCAGTACTTC. This sequence encodes CASSYRTQETQYF.